These T cell receptor beta chains were read from a single sample in a study of blood T cell repertoires in COVID-19. Libraries were prepared by immunoSEQ multiplex PCR; TCRdb keeps only in-frame clonotypes and omits some of them. This sample has approximately 150,000 clones, with around nine tenths found just once. Sequenced input: peripheral blood. The receptors shown here come from a man aged 70 or older with active COVID-19. CDR3s include the opening cysteine and the closing phenylalanine or tryptophan. The D gene is left open where the match is weak. Only some rows state a clone size, as once, few, many or a class for expanded clones.

j_gene	d_gene	abundance	v_gene	CDR3nt	CDR3aa
TRBJ1-2	.	.	TRBV11-2	TGTGCCAGCAGCTTAGAGTACTTCTATGGCTACACCTTC	CASSLEYFYGYTF
TRBJ2-7	TRBD1	.	TRBV19	TGTGCCAGTAGTATAGATGGGGTGACAGGGGAGCAGTACTTC	CASSIDGVTGEQYF
TRBJ2-7	.	.	TRBV15	TGTGCCACCAGCAGAGACCGACTAGGCGAGTCCTCCTACGAGCAGTACTTC	CATSRDRLGESSYEQYF
TRBJ1-2	TRBD1	.	TRBV5-1	TGCGCCAGCAGCTTTGATACGACAGGGGGCAGGGATGGCTACACCTTC	CASSFDTTGGRDGYTF
TRBJ1-5	.	.	TRBV27	TGTGCCAGCAGTTTAGTATCAAAGGGGGCCCAGCATTTT	CASSLVSKGAQHF
TRBJ2-2	.	.	TRBV18	TGTGCCAGCGAAATTGAGGCGGACACCGGGGAGCTGTTTTTT	CASEIEADTGELFF
TRBJ1-6	.	.	TRBV11-3	TGTGCCAGCAGCTACGAGGTCCAGGGCAGCTCCTATAATTCACCCCTCCACTTT	CASSYEVQGSSYNSPLHF
TRBJ2-2	TRBD2	once	TRBV24-1	TGTGCCACCAGTCCGCCGACTGGGAGGGTTCCCGGGGAGCTGTTTTTT	CATSPPTGRVPGELFF
TRBJ1-2	TRBD1	few	TRBV5-1	TGCGCCAGCAGCTTGGGACAGGGGAACTATGGCTACACCTTC	CASSLGQGNYGYTF
TRBJ1-1	.	.	TRBV27	TGTGCCAGCAGTAGGCGGGAGAACACTGAAGCTTTCTTT	CASSRRENTEAFF
TRBJ1-1	.	.	TRBV7-2	TGTGCCAGCAGCTTCGCGCGCGGGATAAAACAGGCTGAAGCTTTCTTT	CASSFARGIKQAEAFF
TRBJ2-1	.	.	TRBV29-1	TGCAGCGCCGACAGGGAGGTCAATGAGCAGTTCTTC	CSADREVNEQFF
TRBJ1-5	.	.	TRBV2	TGTGCCAGCAGTGAAGGGATCAGGGATAGTCAGCCCCAGCATTTT	CASSEGIRDSQPQHF
TRBJ1-4	TRBD1	.	TRBV28	TGTGCCAGCAGTCCCCGGACAGGGCTTCGAAACGAAAAACTGTTTTTT	CASSPRTGLRNEKLFF
TRBJ2-7	TRBD2	.	TRBV27	TGTGCCAGCAGTTTTAGGGCTAGCGGTTCCTACGAGCAGTACTTC	CASSFRASGSYEQYF
TRBJ2-5	TRBD2	.	TRBV14	TGTGCCAGCAGCCAAGGCGGGAGCGGTGAGAAGACCCAGTACTTC	CASSQGGSGEKTQYF
TRBJ1-4	TRBD1	.	TRBV28	TGTGCCAGCAGTTTGACGGGACAGAGGGGTGAAAAACTGTTTTTT	CASSLTGQRGEKLFF
TRBJ1-2	.	.	TRBV5-8	TGTGCCAGCAGCCTGAGAGGAACTAACTATGGCTACACCTTC	CASSLRGTNYGYTF
TRBJ2-1	TRBD2	.	TRBV24-1	TGTGCCACCAGTCTAGCGGGAACCAATGAGCAGTTCTTC	CATSLAGTNEQFF
TRBJ2-5	.	.	TRBV6-5	TGTGCCAGCAGAACAGGGGACTCGGGCCAGTACTTC	CASRTGDSGQYF
TRBJ1-5	.	.	TRBV27	TGTGCCAGCAGTTTAAGAGGTGAGGCAGGGAATCAGCCCCAGCATTTT	CASSLRGEAGNQPQHF
TRBJ2-2	TRBD1	.	TRBV18	TGTGCCAGCTCACCAACCGGGACAGGCAACACCGGGGAGCTGTTTTTT	CASSPTGTGNTGELFF
TRBJ1-3	.	.	TRBV3-1/TRBV3-2	TGTGCCAGCAGCCAAGACCGAACCGGGGGAAACACCATATATTTT	CASSQDRTGGNTIYF
TRBJ2-2	.	.	TRBV27	TGTGCCAGCAGTTTATTGAACGGGGTGGCCGGGGAGCTGTTTTTT	CASSLLNGVAGELFF
TRBJ2-7	TRBD1	few	TRBV6-5	TGTGCCAGCAGTTACCTAGGGACAGGGCGTGCCTACGAGCAGTACTTC	CASSYLGTGRAYEQYF
TRBJ2-5	.	.	TRBV28	TGTGCCAGCAGTGTTACGAAGCTTCGGGAAGAGACCCAGTACTTC	CASSVTKLREETQYF
TRBJ1-6	.	.	TRBV6-2/TRBV6-3	TGTGCCAGCAGTTACTCCGGGTCCAGGGCCCTCCACTTT	CASSYSGSRALHF
TRBJ1-2	TRBD1	.	TRBV28	TGTGCCAGCAGTCTTAAGGGACAGGGATATGGCTACACCTTC	CASSLKGQGYGYTF
TRBJ2-7	TRBD2	.	TRBV5-4	TGTGCCAGCAGCTTGGTCCTAGCGGGACCCGACCACGAGCAGTACTTC	CASSLVLAGPDHEQYF
TRBJ2-7	TRBD1	.	TRBV29-1	TGCAGCGTTGCCGGGACAGCGTACGAGCAGTACTTC	CSVAGTAYEQYF
TRBJ2-2	TRBD1	.	TRBV18	TGTGCCAGCTCTTACAGGGGCAACACCGGGGAGCTGTTTTTT	CASSYRGNTGELFF
TRBJ2-3	TRBD2	.	TRBV6-2/TRBV6-3	TGTGCCAGCAGCCGGTGGACTAGCGGGAGGGCCTTACCCTCGAACGAGGGCACAGATACGCAGTATTTT	CASSRWTSGRALPSNEGTDTQYF
TRBJ2-2	.	once	TRBV18	TGTGCCAGCTCACTCAGTTGGAACACCGGGGAGCTGTTTTTT	CASSLSWNTGELFF
TRBJ1-1	.	.	TRBV27	TGTGCCAGCAGTTCAGGTTTCCCCACTGAAGCTTTCTTT	CASSSGFPTEAFF
TRBJ1-1	.	.	TRBV5-6	TGTGCCAGCAGCTTGGGGCTGAACACTGAAGCTTTCTTT	CASSLGLNTEAFF
TRBJ2-5	TRBD2	.	TRBV19	TGTGCCAGTAGTAAAGCGGGAGGGCCAACAGAGACCCAGTACTTC	CASSKAGGPTETQYF
TRBJ2-1	TRBD2	.	TRBV5-1	TGCGCCAGCAGCTTCCTTTCTAGCGGGAGCTCCTACAATGAGCAGTTCTTC	CASSFLSSGSSYNEQFF
TRBJ2-1	.	.	TRBV19	TGTGCCAGTAGTATTCTAACAGCAACACCTTACTACAATGAGCAGTTCTTC	CASSILTATPYYNEQFF
TRBJ1-1	.	.	TRBV19	TGTGCCAGTAGTATAGGCGGGGTTAACACTGAAGCTTTCTTT	CASSIGGVNTEAFF
TRBJ1-2	.	.	TRBV2	TGTGCCAGCAGTGTGGCAGGGCGAGGCTACACCTTC	CASSVAGRGYTF
TRBJ2-7	TRBD1	.	TRBV5-8	TGTGCCAGCAGCTACCGGGGACAGGGCGACGAGCAGTACTTC	CASSYRGQGDEQYF
TRBJ2-3	TRBD1	.	TRBV5-1	TGCGCCAGCAGCTCAGACAGGGGTTCCACAGATACGCAGTATTTT	CASSSDRGSTDTQYF
TRBJ2-1	TRBD2	.	TRBV5-5	TGTGCCAGCACCGGGACTAGCGGGAGGGCAAAGGTTGAGCAGTTCTTC	CASTGTSGRAKVEQFF
TRBJ2-6	TRBD1	.	TRBV30	TGTGCCTGGAGTTCGACAGGGATCACTGGGGCCAACGTCCTGACTTTC	CAWSSTGITGANVLTF
TRBJ2-3	TRBD2	.	TRBV27	TGTGCCAGCAGTAGGAACGCAGGGCCGAGACTAGCGGGAGAAGATACGCAGTATTTT	CASSRNAGPRLAGEDTQYF
TRBJ1-1	TRBD1	.	TRBV2	TGTGCCAGCAAGGGGACAGGTCGAAACACTGAAGCTTTCTTT	CASKGTGRNTEAFF
TRBJ1-5	.	.	TRBV28	TGTGCCAGCAGTTTACAAGGGGCTACTAATCAGCCCCAGCATTTT	CASSLQGATNQPQHF
TRBJ2-3	.	.	TRBV9	TGTGCCAGCAGCCCTAGTGTGGACGGACTCACAGATACGCAGTATTTT	CASSPSVDGLTDTQYF
TRBJ2-3	TRBD2	.	TRBV24-1	TGTGCCACCAGTGATGCCCCGGGACAGGGGACTAGCGGGAGGCCTAGCACAGATACGCAGTATTTT	CATSDAPGQGTSGRPSTDTQYF
TRBJ2-2	TRBD2	few	TRBV18	TGTGCCAGCTCACCAAGAGAGGGACTAGCGGGAGTGGCCGGGGAGCTGTTTTTT	CASSPREGLAGVAGELFF
TRBJ2-7	.	.	TRBV11-2	TGTGCCAGCAGCTTACAGACTGGCTACGAGCAGTACTTC	CASSLQTGYEQYF